The 24 T cell receptor beta chains reported below all come from one sample, sequenced in a study of CXCR3-negative and CXCR3-positive naive CD8 T cells. UMI-tagged TRB cDNA libraries were built via 5' RACE. Following a re-call of the 5' RACE reads, TCRdb has one entry per CDR3 protein and lacks DNA. This listing includes over 100,000 distinct CDR3 sequences. The sequencing sample was made of naive CXCR3- CD8+ T cells from blood. Regarding subset: CD45RO-CCR7+CD27+CD95- naive CD8+ T cells lacking CXCR3 (TNR3-). The receptors were gathered from a human donor in good health. Some clones in this sample may be carry-over from other donors' samples.

The gene calls are TRBV29-1 and TRBJ2-1; TCRdb designates TRBD1, a call that cannot be tested without DNA. This CDR3 has 16 amino acids. Germline V gene lookup returns CDR1 SQVTM and CDR2 ANQGSEA. CDR3 region: CSVELALQGSPNEQFF.

The gene calls are TRBV7-3 and TRBJ2-1. The CDR3 has 12 amino acids. CDR1 and CDR2 (germline): SGHTA, FQGTGA. CDR3: CASRDGTNEQFF.

The CDR3: CASSQDRVSGNTIYF. The genes are TRBV4-3 and TRBJ1-3. There are 15 residues in the CDR3. CDR1 and CDR2 from the germline V gene are LGHNA and YSLEER.

CDR3 sequence: CASSSGTGYLAYEQYF. The chain links TRBV27 to TRBJ2-7; TCRdb indicates TRBD1, and absent DNA this call remains unverified. The germline V gene encodes CDR1 MNHEY and CDR2 SMNVEV (reference sequence). There are 16 residues in the CDR3.

The J gene is TRBJ2-3, the V gene TRBV20-1; checking the TCRdb D call of TRBD2 is not possible without DNA. The CDR3 runs 16 residues. Germline values: CDR1 DFQATT, CDR2 SNEGSKA (reference sequence). The CDR3 reads CSARGEGLAGTDTQYF.

The chain uses TRBV6-2 or TRBV6-3 and TRBJ2-3; TCRdb's assignment of TRBD2 cannot be checked, as there is no DNA. The germline V gene has CDR1 MNHEY and CDR2 SVGEGT. CDR3 length: 17 residues. CDR3 protein: CASSHPTLAGYTDTQYF.

V and J are TRBV2 and TRBJ1-5; checking the TCRdb D call of TRBD1 is not possible without DNA. The V gene's germline CDR1 is SNHLY and CDR2 FYNNEI. The CDR3 covers 14 residues. CDR3 loop: CASSEGQGGQPQHF.

The chain couples TRBV28 to TRBJ1-5. Germline lookup yields CDR1 MDHEN and CDR2 SYDVKM. This CDR3 spans 14 amino acids. This chain's CDR3 is CASTPGGSNQPQHF.

The chain couples TRBV28 to TRBJ2-1. The germline V gene encodes CDR1 MDHEN and CDR2 SYDVKM. The CDR3 consists of 12 residues. CDR3 region: CASSRKYNEQFF.

The rearrangement joins TRBV30 to TRBJ2-3. The CDR3 spans 13 residues. CDR1 and CDR2 from the germline V gene are GTSNPN and SVGIG (reference sequence). CDR3 amino acids: CAWSLLESDTQYF.

This chain links TRBV15 with TRBJ1-1. The germline gives CDR1 LNHNV, CDR2 YYDKDF (reference sequence). The CDR3 is made up of 14 amino acids. The CDR3 here is CATSRDRGSTEAFF.

The rearrangement links TRBV30 to TRBJ1-4. The CDR3 spans 15 residues. Germline V CDR1 and CDR2: GTSNPN, SVGIG (reference sequence). CDR3 loop: CAWSVRGLDHEKLFF.

The chain uses TRBV28 and TRBJ1-3; TCRdb's D call of TRBD1 is untestable without DNA. Germline assignment: CDR1 MDHEN and CDR2 SYDVKM. This CDR3 region has 16 residues. Here the CDR3 reads CASSLTGGNPGNTIYF.

The chain carries TRBV5-6 and TRBJ2-4. Germline values: CDR1 SGHDT, CDR2 YYEEEE. The CDR3 has 12 amino acids. The CDR3 here is CASSLAENIQYF.

The J gene is TRBJ2-3, the V gene TRBV12-3 or TRBV12-4; TCRdb reports TRBD1, a call that lacks DNA to check it against. The length of the CDR3 is 15 residues. The CDR3 region is CASRLDRGLGDTQYF.

The gene calls are TRBV28 and TRBJ2-1; TCRdb gives TRBD2 as the D gene, but with no DNA this cannot be confirmed. The V gene's germline CDR1 is MDHEN and CDR2 SYDVKM. CDR3 length: 15 amino acids. CDR3 in amino acids: CASSPSGSSYNEQFF.

J is TRBJ2-7 and V is TRBV7-8; checking the TCRdb D call of TRBD1 is not possible without DNA. Germline V gene lookup returns CDR1 SGHVS and CDR2 FQNEAQ. The CDR3 has 16 amino acids. The CDR3: CASSFFGTGTTYEQYF.

The chain links TRBV29-1 to TRBJ2-3; TCRdb outputs TRBD1, but without DNA this stays unchecked. Germline assignment: CDR1 SQVTM and CDR2 ANQGSEA. The CDR3 length is 13 residues. The chain's CDR3 is CSVAAPGPDTQYF.

The chain is built from TRBV6-2 or TRBV6-3 and TRBJ2-1; lacking DNA, the TRBD1 call made by TCRdb goes unchecked. This CDR3 contains 14 residues. Per the germline V gene, CDR1 is MNHEY and CDR2 is SVGEGT. CDR3 region: CASSRRTGGNEQFF.

The CDR3 protein is CSVVARNSMNTEAFF. The rearrangement uses TRBV29-1 and TRBJ1-1. This CDR3 contains 15 residues. Germline V gives CDR1 SQVTM, CDR2 ANQGSEA.

This chain joins TRBV28 and TRBJ2-5; TCRdb designates TRBD2, a call that cannot be tested without DNA. This CDR3 has 14 amino acids. CDR1 MDHEN and CDR2 SYDVKM come from the germline V gene. CDR3: CASSLLLAIETQYF.

V gene TRBV29-1 combines with J gene TRBJ2-7. This CDR3 contains 11 residues. Germline CDR1 SQVTM, CDR2 ANQGSEA. The CDR3: CSVEVGWEQYF.

The chain combines TRBV3-1 with TRBJ2-5; TCRdb returns TRBD2, unconfirmable since there is no DNA. This CDR3 spans 17 amino acids. Germline V gene sequence: CDR1 LGHDT, CDR2 YNNKEL (reference sequence). CDR3 amino acids: CASSQGGTSWNQETQYF.

The chain carries TRBV3-1 and TRBJ1-1; TCRdb returns TRBD1, unconfirmable since there is no DNA. Germline V gene lookup returns CDR1 LGHDT and CDR2 YNNKEL (reference sequence). This CDR3 has 13 amino acids. The CDR3 region is CASSRQGETEAFF.